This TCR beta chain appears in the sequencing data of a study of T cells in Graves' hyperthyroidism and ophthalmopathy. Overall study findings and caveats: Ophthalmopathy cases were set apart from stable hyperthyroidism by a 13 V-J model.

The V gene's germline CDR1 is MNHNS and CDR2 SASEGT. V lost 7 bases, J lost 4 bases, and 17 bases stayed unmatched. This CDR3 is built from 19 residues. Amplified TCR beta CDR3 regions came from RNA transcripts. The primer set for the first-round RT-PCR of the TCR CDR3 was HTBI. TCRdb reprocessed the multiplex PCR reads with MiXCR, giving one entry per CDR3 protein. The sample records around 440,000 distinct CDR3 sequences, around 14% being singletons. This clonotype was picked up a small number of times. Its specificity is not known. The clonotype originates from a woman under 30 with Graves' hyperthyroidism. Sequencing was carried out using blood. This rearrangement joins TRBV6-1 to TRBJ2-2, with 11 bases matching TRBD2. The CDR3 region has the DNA TGTGCCAGCAAACCCGAGGGACTAGCGGTGCCCCCAGGCACCGGGGAGCTGTTTTTT. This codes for CASKPEGLAVPPGTGELFF.